One T cell receptor (beta chain) is described in this entry. Clones were sequenced by immunoSEQ multiplex PCR, and TCRdb holds only the in-frame ones, with some missing. The sample shows approximately 500,000 clones, 90% to 97% of them seen only once. The CDR3 is 15 residues long. V lost 4 bases and J 0 bases, leaving 14 bases between the germline ends. Germline CDR1 reads SGDLS; CDR2 reads YYNGEE. The sample originates from a study of shared clonotypes between healthy human individuals. Study at large: The study used three CD4 naive, three CD4 memory, two CD8 naive and one CD8 memory plate per donor.

This chain connects TRBV9 to TRBJ2-7; possible D gene TRBD1, 6 bases. This TCR was sampled from a woman in her 30s in good health. Sequencing input: naive CD4+ T cells sorted from blood. The sample's subset: CD45RA+ positively selected. The CDR3 spells CASSLGQDSSYEQYF. CDR3 bases: TGTGCCAGCAGCCTCGGGCAGGACAGCTCCTACGAGCAGTACTTC.